This T cell receptor beta chain was captured in a study of low-dose radiotherapy and immunotherapy resistance in tumors. The overall study: Every 2 weeks, cohort 1 got 0.5 Gy, reaching 6.5 Gy to the planning target volume. Over 26 weeks, cohort 2 got 1 Gy every two weeks, reaching 13 Gy.

CDR3 length equals 14 residues. The V gene's germline CDR1 is SQVTM and CDR2 ANQGSEA. V dropped 6 bases and J dropped 2 bases, with 14 bases sitting between them. Gene-specific TRAV and TRBV primers were used for first-strand cDNA, covering alpha and beta chains. The authors ran about 18 PCR cycles to amplify TCRs with a constant-region primer and V-primer adapter. Amplification (by in vitro transcription) was performed on isolated mRNA. TCRdb fed the reads into MiXCR, producing one record per CDR3 protein. The table lists tens of thousands of distinct CDR3 sequences, approximately 17% of them singletons. As for time point: before trial treatment. The table lists this clonotype with many counts.

This receptor was identified in a male donor with prostate cancer. The V and J genes are TRBV29-1 and TRBJ1-5, with D tentatively TRBD1 (5 bases). The specimen was PBMCs, collected before treatment. CDR3 amino acids: CSVGGGYGNQPQHF. CDR3 in DNA: TGCAGCGTCGGGGGGGGGTACGGCAATCAGCCCCAGCATTTT.